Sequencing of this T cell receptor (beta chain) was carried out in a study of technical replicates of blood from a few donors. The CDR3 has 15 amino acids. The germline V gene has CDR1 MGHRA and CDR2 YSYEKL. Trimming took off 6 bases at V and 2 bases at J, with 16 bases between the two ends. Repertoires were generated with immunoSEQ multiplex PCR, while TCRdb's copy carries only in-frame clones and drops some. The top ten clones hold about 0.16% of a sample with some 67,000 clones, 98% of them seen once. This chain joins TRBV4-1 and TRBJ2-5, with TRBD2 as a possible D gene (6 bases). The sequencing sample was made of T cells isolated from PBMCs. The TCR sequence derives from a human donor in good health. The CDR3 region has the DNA TGCGCCAGCAGAACTACTCGGACTAAACAAGAGACCCAGTACTTC. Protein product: CASRTTRTKQETQYF.